These 30 T cell receptor beta chains came from one sample sequenced in a study of blood T cell repertoires in COVID-19 (dated by TCRdb to the early 2020s). The library was generated by the immunoSEQ multiplex PCR assay. This is the immuneACCESS table as TCRdb keeps it, with only in-frame sequences that have V and J called. A part of the clones is gone; compared with another copy, unresolved V genes explain less than half, and the rest is unexplained. The sample yields 150,000 to 160,000 clones; more than 85% were counted once. The ten largest clones represent about 2.5% of the sample. The sample consisted of peripheral blood. The receptors here all came from a woman in her 70s with acute or convalescent COVID-19.

This chain links TRBV12-3 or TRBV12-4 with TRBJ1-2, with TRBD1 identical over 8 bases. The CDR3 is 13 residues long. The junction had 5 bases not matched to a gene; V was cut back by 5 bases and J by 6 bases. The CDR3 DNA reads as TGTGCCAGCAGTACCCGGACAGGGAATGGCTACACCTTC. It yields the protein CASSTRTGNGYTF.

The chain combines TRBV4-1 with TRBJ1-5, with unresolved D. V lost 0 bases and J 5 bases, leaving 11 bases between the germline ends. The CDR3 consists of 15 residues. CDR1 and CDR2 (germline): MGHRA, YSYEKL. The CDR3 nucleotides read TGCGCCAGCAGCCAAGAGAAGGGAGAAGATCAGCCCCAGCATTTT. This gives the protein CASSQEKGEDQPQHF.

Points on this clone: One end of the junction does not line up with germline, which may come from a read error. The chain combines TRBV10-3 with TRBJ1-3; 9 bases line up with TRBD1. The CDR3 consists of 12 residues. CDR1 ENHRY and CDR2 SYGVKD come from the germline V gene. The CDR3 bases are TGTGCCATCAGTGAGTCGGGACAGGGAAGGAGTTTT. Protein sequence: CAISESGQGRSF.

The rearrangement links TRBV28 to TRBJ2-5; perhaps TRBD2 as D (5 bases). The germline V gene encodes CDR1 MDHEN and CDR2 SYDVKM. The CDR3 sequence is 14 residues long. Trimming shortened V by 7 bases and J by 2 bases, and 14 bases separated the two germline ends. CDR3 nucleotides: TGTGCCAGCAAGACCCGAGGGTGGCAAGAGACCCAGTACTTC. Encoded protein: CASKTRGWQETQYF.

This chain connects TRBV7-9 to TRBJ1-2; a possible D gene is TRBD1 (6 bases). Germline V gene data show CDR1 as SEHNR and CDR2 as FQNEAQ (reference sequence). The CDR3 contains 13 residues. V lost 5 bases and J 5 bases, leaving 12 bases between the germline ends. CDR3 protein: CASSQTGRYGYTF. CDR3 in DNA: TGTGCCAGCAGCCAGACAGGTCGGTATGGCTACACCTTC.

About this clone: This CDR3 fails to terminate in the conserved phenylalanine or tryptophan, so it likely reflects a read error. No DNA is shown, since the ends of the CDR3 on it are uncertain; the CDR3 is the one TCRdb lists. The chain carries TRBV7-9 and TRBJ1-2; the table names TRBD1, a call not compared with the DNA. CDR1 and CDR2 (germline): SEHNR, FQNEAQ (reference sequence). Including both end residues, the CDR3 is 13 amino acids long. CDR3 region: CASSHGQGAMFRL.

This clone appeared a single time. The gene calls are TRBV10-3 and TRBJ2-1, with TRBD1 identical over 7 bases. V trimming: 7 bases; J trimming: 4 bases; junction bases outside the gene matches: 4. From germline, CDR1 is ENHRY and CDR2 SYGVKD. The CDR3 runs 13 residues. The DNA for the CDR3 is TGTGCCATCAAGGGCAGGGGGTACAATGAGCAGTTCTTC. Protein product: CAIKGRGYNEQFF.

The J gene is TRBJ2-1, the V gene TRBV7-9; 15 nucleotides agree with TRBD2. The CDR3 consists of 19 residues. With V trimmed by 4 bases and J by 5 bases, 12 bases remained unmatched. Germline CDR1 SEHNR, CDR2 FQNEAQ (reference sequence). Written as DNA, the CDR3 is TGTGCCAGCAGCTCAGGGACTAGCGGGGGGCCGGATGGTAACAATGAGCAGTTCTTC. Translated: CASSSGTSGGPDGNNEQFF.

The gene calls are TRBV6-5 and TRBJ1-3; D may be TRBD1 (5 bases). The germline V gene has CDR1 MNHEY and CDR2 SVGAGI. V lost 0 bases, J lost 4 bases, and 13 bases lay in between. This CDR3 contains 16 residues. CDR3 residues: CASSYSGLLNGNTIYF. The CDR3 DNA sequence: TGTGCCAGCAGTTACTCGGGACTCCTAAACGGAAACACCATATATTTT.

This clone was picked up one time. At the DNA level, this CDR3 is encoded by other sequences in the same sample as well. The V gene is TRBV7-9, the J gene TRBJ2-5; D possibly corresponds to TRBD2 (5 bases). The CDR3 consists of 11 residues. The germline V and J ends were trimmed by 4 bases and 5 bases, with 5 bases remaining between them. The germline CDR1 and CDR2 sequences are SEHNR and FQNEAQ (reference sequence). The CDR3 spells CASSSGETQYF. As DNA, the CDR3 is TGTGCCAGCAGCTCGGGGGAGACCCAGTACTTC.

V and J are TRBV9 and TRBJ2-5, with 7 bases identical to TRBD1. Per germline, CDR1 SGDLS and CDR2 YYNGEE. The CDR3 runs 14 residues. Trimming at V came to 4 bases and at J to 6 bases, leaving 9 bases not matched to a gene. CDR3 protein: CASSPGQEWQTQYF. CDR3 in DNA: TGTGCCAGCAGCCCCGGACAGGAGTGGCAGACCCAGTACTTC.

The gene calls are TRBV12-3 or TRBV12-4 and TRBJ2-1; TRBD2 might be the D (5 bases). Trimming cost V 5 bases and J 7 bases, with 6 bases left between them. CDR3 length: 11 residues. The CDR3 DNA is TGTGCCAGCAGTCGAGGGAATGAGCAGTTCTTC. Amino acids: CASSRGNEQFF.

The chain employs TRBV27 and TRBJ1-6; the D gene is possibly TRBD1 (6 bases). CDR3 size: 14 residues. Germline V gene lookup returns CDR1 MNHEY and CDR2 SMNVEV (reference sequence). V was shortened by 6 bases and J by 6 bases, with 12 bases between the two germline ends. The CDR3 sequence: CASRGTLLNSPLHF. For the CDR3, the DNA is TGTGCCAGCAGGGGGACATTACTTAATTCACCCCTCCACTTT.

V gene TRBV7-8 combines with J gene TRBJ1-1, with D perhaps TRBD1 (6 bases). V lost 6 bases, J lost 2 bases, and 10 bases lay in between. The CDR3 sequence is 13 residues long. Germline values: CDR1 SGHVS, CDR2 FQNEAQ. The CDR3 DNA follows: TGTGCCAGCAGTTCGGACAGAAACACTGAAGCTTTCTTT. This sequence encodes CASSSDRNTEAFF.

The rearrangement links TRBV30 to TRBJ1-5; TRBD1 agrees at 12 bases. CDR1 and CDR2 from the germline V gene are GTSNPN and SVGIG (reference sequence). Trimming cost V 5 bases and J 0 bases; bases outside gene matches: 5. The CDR3 has 16 residues. The CDR3 region has the DNA TGTGCCTGGCCCAGGGACAGGGGGCATAGCAATCAGCCCCAGCATTTT. This codes for CAWPRDRGHSNQPQHF.

The CDR3 here is CASRRSGGPAGNIQYF. As DNA, the CDR3 is TGTGCCAGTAGGCGTTCGGGGGGACCGGCAGGAAACATTCAGTACTTC. The chain carries TRBV19 and TRBJ2-4; 7 positions agree with TRBD2. CDR1 is LNHDA, CDR2 SQIVND, per germline (reference sequence). This CDR3 is built from 16 residues. The trim removed 6 bases at V and 6 bases at J, leaving 14 bases unmatched.

V and J are TRBV28 and TRBJ2-1; 11 positions agree with TRBD2. CDR3 length equals 15 residues. V was pared by 9 bases and J by 5 bases, with 9 bases of the junction left unmatched. Germline V gene sequence: CDR1 MDHEN, CDR2 SYDVKM. The DNA of the CDR3 is TGTGCCAGTCATAGCGGGGGGGCCGCCGACAATGAGCAGTTCTTC. Amino acids: CASHSGGAADNEQFF.

The chain combines TRBV27 with TRBJ1-2, with D perhaps TRBD1 (5 bases). The V and J ends lost 4 bases and 7 bases respectively, with 16 bases between them. CDR1 is MNHEY and CDR2 is SMNVEV in the germline V gene (reference sequence). CDR3 length: 14 amino acids. The CDR3 loop reads CASSSGAGLFGYTF. The DNA for the CDR3 is TGTGCCAGCAGTTCGGGAGCGGGGCTCTTTGGCTACACCTTC.

J is TRBJ1-1 and V is TRBV2; D may be TRBD1 (5 bases). The CDR3 sequence is 13 residues long. Trimming left V 10 bases short and J 1 base short, with 13 bases between. The germline CDR1 and CDR2 sequences are SNHLY and FYNNEI. The CDR3 DNA reads as TGTGCCACCAGCAGGGATCGGAACACTGAAGCTTTCTTT. Protein sequence: CATSRDRNTEAFF.

The chain combines TRBV7-2 with TRBJ2-1; D may be TRBD2 (6 bases). The germline V and J ends were trimmed by 3 bases and 2 bases, with 11 bases remaining between them. Germline-derived CDR1 and CDR2 are SGHTA and FQGNSA. The CDR3 is 15 amino acids. In nucleotides, the CDR3 is TGTGCCAGCAGCTTCGGACGGGGGACCTACAATGAGCAGTTCTTC. Translating it yields CASSFGRGTYNEQFF.

Concerning this clone: This specimen includes other DNA sequences encoding the same CDR3. In DNA, the CDR3 is TGTGCCAGCTCACCACAGGGGTCTGGAAACACCATATATTTT. This sequence encodes CASSPQGSGNTIYF. This chain joins TRBV18 and TRBJ1-3, with a weak D call TRBD1 (5 bases). CDR1 is KGHSH and CDR2 is LQKENI in the germline V gene. Trimming stripped 1 base from V and 1 base from J, with 5 bases between. The CDR3 is made up of 14 amino acids. Full variable domain (rest looked up from reference TRBV18 and TRBJ1-3): NAGVMQNPRHLVRRRGQEARLRCSPMKGHSHVYWYRQLPEEGLKFMVYLQKENIIDESGMPKERFSAEFPKEGPSILRIQQVVRGDSAAYFCASSPQGSGNTIYFGEGSWLTVV.

This clone occurred once. This chain links TRBV4-1 with TRBJ1-4, with TRBD1 as a possible D gene (5 bases). This CDR3 is built from 18 residues. V was pared by 0 bases and J by 7 bases, with 21 bases between. The germline gives CDR1 MGHRA, CDR2 YSYEKL. CDR3 region: CASSQDYVSTGYLEKLFF. The CDR3 nucleotides are TGCGCCAGCAGCCAAGATTACGTCAGTACAGGCTATCTTGAAAAACTGTTTTTT.

The chain is built from TRBV3-1 (or the pseudogene TRBV3-2) and TRBJ1-6, with 9 bases matching TRBD1. The CDR3 totals 17 residues. The V segment lost 3 bases and the J segment 7 bases; nucleotides outside the gene matches: 10. Germline loops: CDR1 LGHDT, CDR2 YNNKEL (reference sequence). The CDR3 region is CASSQTGQGLSNSPLHF. The CDR3 bases are TGTGCCAGCAGCCAGACGGGACAGGGCTTATCAAATTCACCCCTCCACTTT.

This clone was seen more than once but under ten times. The genes are TRBV6-5 and TRBJ1-1; no clear D gene. V shed 0 bases and J shed 7 bases, with 9 bases lying between them. The CDR3 has 13 amino acids. Germline V gives CDR1 MNHEY, CDR2 SVGAGI. CDR3 DNA sequence: TGTGCCAGCAGTTACTCGCATCTCGGTGAAGCTTTCTTT. Amino acid sequence: CASSYSHLGEAFF.

The chain uses TRBV5-1 and TRBJ1-1; D ambiguous. This CDR3 has 14 residues. Germline CDR1 reads SGHRS; CDR2 reads YFSETQ. V lost 0 bases to trimming and J lost 4 bases, with 10 bases between them. CDR3 nucleotides: TGCGCCAGCAGCTTGGGATTAGGGAGCACTGAAGCTTTCTTT. Its translation is CASSLGLGSTEAFF.

The chain carries TRBV2 and TRBJ1-4; possibly TRBD1 for D (6 bases). With 4 bases removed from V and 5 bases from J, the gap between germline ends came to 11 bases. The CDR3 is 14 residues long. Germline V gene lookup returns CDR1 SNHLY and CDR2 FYNNEI. The CDR3 sequence is CASSATGQNEKLFF. For the CDR3, the DNA is TGTGCCAGCAGTGCGACAGGCCAAAATGAAAAACTGTTTTTT. The whole variable domain, filled in from reference TRBV2 and TRBJ1-4, reads EPEVTQTPSHQVTQMGQEVILRCVPISNHLYFYWYRQILGQKVEFLVSFYNNEISEKSEIFDDQFSVERPDGSNFTLKIRSTKLEDSAMYFCASSATGQNEKLFFGSGTQLSVL.

The chain uses TRBV13 and TRBJ2-1, with 7 bases matching TRBD1. The CDR3 spans 14 residues. CDR1 and CDR2 from the germline V gene are PRHDT and FYEKMQ (reference sequence). Trimming at V came to 5 bases and at J to 15 bases, leaving 16 bases not matched to a gene. For the CDR3, the DNA is TGTGCCAGCAGCACAAGGCCCCAAGGGGGCCTGGTGTTCTTC. Its protein product is CASSTRPQGGLVFF.

This chain links TRBV5-8 with TRBJ1-2, with D hard to call. The CDR3 has 15 amino acids. CDR1 and CDR2 from the germline V gene are SGHTS and YDEGEE. V was cut by 5 bases and J by 10 bases, with 24 bases left in between. CDR3 region: CASSLEGPIPHDYTF. The CDR3 DNA reads TGTGCCAGCAGTCTCGAGGGTCCAATTCCCCATGACTACACCTTC.

The chain carries TRBV7-2 and TRBJ1-3; D is possibly TRBD1 (6 bases). From germline, CDR1 is SGHTA and CDR2 FQGNSA. The ends were cut back, 1 base at V and 2 bases at J, with 12 bases in the middle. The CDR3 spans 16 residues. CDR3 loop: CASSLGGGSTGNTIYF. The CDR3 nucleotides are TGTGCCAGCAGCTTAGGGGGGGGCAGTACTGGAAACACCATATATTTT.

This chain uses TRBV5-1 with TRBJ2-5; 9 bases agree with TRBD1. Germline CDR1 and CDR2: SGHRS and YFSETQ. This CDR3 comprises 15 residues. V shed 5 bases, J shed 1 base, and the junction held 6 bases outside the gene matches. The CDR3 region has the DNA TGCGCCAGCAGTATTGGACAGGGGTCCCAAGAGACCCAGTACTTC. It is translated as CASSIGQGSQETQYF.